This T cell receptor beta chain was recorded in a study of response to subunit inactivated influenza vaccine. Study results and caveats: That few new T cells are recruited by each seasonal influenza vaccination was the authors' suggestion.

MiXCR, applied by TCRdb to the RT-PCR reads, yields one record per CDR3 protein. The sample has 700,000 to 900,000 distinct CDR3 sequences; about 20% are singletons. The CDR3 sequence is 14 residues long. V was pared by 2 bases and J by 5 bases, with 5 bases of the junction left unmatched. In its sample, this clonotype was seen a few times. Its cognate antigen is unknown. The gene calls are TRBV12-3 or TRBV12-4 and TRBJ2-7; 8 nucleotides align to TRBD1. The sample in question was PBMCs from blood, obtained less than 6 days after vaccination. This sequence was found in a man in his forties or fifties who received an inactivated influenza vaccine. The CDR3 sequence is CASSLPDRAHEQYF. DNA for the CDR3: TGTGCCAGCAGTTTACCGGACAGGGCCCACGAGCAGTACTTC.